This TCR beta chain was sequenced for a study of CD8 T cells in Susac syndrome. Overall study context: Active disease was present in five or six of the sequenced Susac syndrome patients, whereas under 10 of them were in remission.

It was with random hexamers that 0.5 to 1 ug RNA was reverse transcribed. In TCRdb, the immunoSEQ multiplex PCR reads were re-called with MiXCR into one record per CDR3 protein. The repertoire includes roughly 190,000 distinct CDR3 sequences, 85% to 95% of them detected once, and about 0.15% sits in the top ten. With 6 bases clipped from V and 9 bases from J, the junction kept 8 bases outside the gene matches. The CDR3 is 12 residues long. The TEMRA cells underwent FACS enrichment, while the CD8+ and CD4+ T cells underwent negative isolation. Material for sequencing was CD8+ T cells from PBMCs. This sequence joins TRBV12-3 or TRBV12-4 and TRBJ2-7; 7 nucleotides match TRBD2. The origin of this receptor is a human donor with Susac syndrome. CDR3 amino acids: CASSNPREGQYF. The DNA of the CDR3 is TGTGCCAGCAGCAATCCCAGGGAGGGGCAGTACTTC.